Each of the 9 T cell receptor beta chains below was sequenced from the same sample in a study of cytomegalovirus exposure and HLA in healthy donors. A multiplex PCR was run with 60 Vbeta primers and 13 Jbeta primers. The repertoire was sequenced with immunoSEQ multiplex PCR; TCRdb's copy has only in-frame clones and lacks some. The table records roughly 120,000 clones, 76% of them present only once. The sample taken for sequencing was PBMCs. The receptors derive from a man aged 45-65 years in good health and CMV-seronegative.

This clone occurred a few times. The gene calls are TRBV4-2 and TRBJ1-1; D uncertain. There are 15 residues in the CDR3. Germline V gene data show CDR1 as LGHNA and CDR2 as YNFKEQ. V lost 3 bases and J 0 bases, leaving 11 bases between the germline ends. The CDR3 DNA is TGTGCCAGCAGCCACTCCCGGTCCATGAACACTGAAGCTTTCTTT. Encoded protein: CASSHSRSMNTEAFF.

The genes are TRBV5-1 and TRBJ2-1; D is possibly TRBD2 (5 bases). The CDR3 length is 14 residues. With 0 bases removed from V and 8 bases from J, the gap between germline ends came to 12 bases. Germline V gives CDR1 SGHRS, CDR2 YFSETQ. The CDR3 sequence is CASSLAPRVHEQFF. The CDR3 coding sequence is TGCGCCAGCAGCTTGGCCCCGAGGGTCCATGAGCAGTTCTTC.

This clone has just a few counts. This chain connects TRBV2 to TRBJ2-3, with 7 bases that match TRBD2. V trimming: 5 bases; J trimming: 4 bases; junction bases outside the gene matches: 9. Germline CDR1 reads SNHLY; CDR2 reads FYNNEI. The CDR3 runs 15 residues. The CDR3 loop is CASSTTRLASDTQYF. The CDR3 region has the DNA TGTGCCAGCAGTACCACTCGACTAGCCTCAGATACGCAGTATTTT.

To note about this clone: Mismatch with germline at one junction end may stem from a read error. CDR3 in DNA: TGTGCCAGCAGCCGTAGCCCTAGCACTGAAGCTTCCTTT. Encoded protein: CASSRSPSTEASF. This chain connects TRBV11-3 to TRBJ1-1; D call uncertain. Germline lookup yields CDR1 SGHNT and CDR2 YENEEA. This CDR3 contains 13 residues.

V gene TRBV4-3 combines with J gene TRBJ1-2, with D hard to call. V was cut by 1 base and J by 4 bases, with 10 bases left in between. The CDR3 is 14 residues long. Germline V CDR1 and CDR2: LGHNA, YSLEER. CDR3 nucleotides: TGCGCCAGCAGCCAAGTGCGGGATACCTATGGCTACACCTTC. The encoded protein is CASSQVRDTYGYTF.

The sample holds one count of this clone. CDR3 nucleotide sequence: TGTGCCAGCAGAGGACAGGGTGAGGGACCCCTCCACTTT. As protein: CASRGQGEGPLHF. This rearrangement joins TRBV28 to TRBJ1-6; 8 positions match TRBD1. This CDR3 comprises 13 residues. CDR1 is MDHEN, CDR2 SYDVKM, per germline. The V gene end was trimmed by 6 bases and the J gene end by 12 bases; junction bases not matched to a gene: 7.

The rearrangement links TRBV19 to TRBJ2-1; 10 bases agree with TRBD2. The CDR3 sequence is 16 residues long. V was clipped by 7 bases and J by 5 bases; unmatched bases: 11. CDR1 and CDR2 (germline): LNHDA, SQIVND (reference sequence). CDR3 in DNA: TGTGCCAGTAAGAATGGGGAGCGGGGGGGAGACAATGAGCAGTTCTTC. It encodes CASKNGERGGDNEQFF. Drawing the rest from reference TRBV19 and TRBJ2-1, the complete variable domain is DGGITQSPKYLFRKEGQNVTLSCEQNLNHDAMYWYRQDPGQGLRLIYYSQIVNDFQKGDIAEGYSVSREKKESFPLTVTSAQKNPTAFYLCASKNGERGGDNEQFFGPGTRLTVL.

This rearrangement joins TRBV9 to TRBJ2-2, with a weak D call TRBD2 (6 bases). The V and J ends lost 1 base and 2 bases respectively, with 12 bases between them. The CDR3 contains 16 residues. Germline CDR1 reads SGDLS; CDR2 reads YYNGEE. CDR3 DNA: TGTGCCAGCAGCGTACATGCGGGGCTTAACACCGGGGAGCTGTTTTTT. Translation: CASSVHAGLNTGELFF.

The chain employs TRBV19 and TRBJ2-5; 10 nucleotides align to TRBD2. CDR3 length equals 18 residues. V lost 3 bases to trimming and J lost 1 base; unmatched junction nucleotides: 11. Germline-derived CDR1 and CDR2 are LNHDA and SQIVND (reference sequence). The CDR3 sequence: CASSMPSGGQILQETQYF. CDR3 sequence (DNA): TGTGCCAGTAGTATGCCTAGCGGGGGCCAGATACTCCAAGAGACCCAGTACTTC.